Below are 12 T cell receptor beta chains sequenced from a single sample in a study of CD4 T cells in relation to SARS-CoV-2 and coronaviruses. Sequenced by immunoSEQ multiplex PCR; TCRdb stores in-frame clones only, minus some. The table has about 26,000 clones, around 73% seen once. Unexposed donor CD4+ T cells date from about 2011-2019, before the COVID-19 pandemic. CD4+ T cells were isolated from the cells after roughly 11 days of culture. No antigen is known for these receptors. The sample comprised CD4+ T cells from PBMCs, cultured in vitro. All receptors come from a human donor in good health.

V usage is TRBV7-9 and J usage is TRBJ1-1, with 8 positions matching TRBD1. This CDR3 has 15 residues. V was pared by 5 bases and J by 0 bases, with 5 bases of the junction left unmatched. Germline lookup yields CDR1 SEHNR and CDR2 FQNEAQ (reference sequence). CDR3 loop: CASSLLTGVNTEAFF. CDR3 DNA sequence: TGTGCCAGCAGCCTCCTGACAGGGGTGAACACTGAAGCTTTCTTT. Full variable domain (rest looked up from reference TRBV7-9 and TRBJ1-1): DTGVSQNPRHKITKRGQNVTFRCDPISEHNRLYWYRQTLGQGPEFLTYFQNEAQLEKSRLLSDRFSAERPKGSFSTLEIQRTEQGDSAMYLCASSLLTGVNTEAFFGQGTRLTVV.

This clone has a single count. V usage is TRBV19 and J usage is TRBJ1-4; D is ambiguous. Germline CDR1 reads LNHDA; CDR2 reads SQIVND (reference sequence). CDR3 size: 15 residues. V was shortened by 4 bases and J by 8 bases, with 17 bases between the two germline ends. The CDR3, as DNA: TGTGCCAGTAGTACCCGGACCAGCTTGGGGGAAAAACTGTTTTTT. This gives the protein CASSTRTSLGEKLFF.

The chain uses TRBV19 and TRBJ2-1, with no clear D. The V gene lost 0 bases and the J gene lost 2 bases, with 8 bases spanning the gap. CDR3 length equals 15 residues. Germline-derived CDR1 and CDR2 are LNHDA and SQIVND (reference sequence). In DNA, the CDR3 is TGTGCCAGTAGTATAGATCTTCAGGCCTACAATGAGCAGTTCTTC. Protein: CASSIDLQAYNEQFF. The full variable domain, with the rest looked up from reference TRBV19 and TRBJ2-1, is DGGITQSPKYLFRKEGQNVTLSCEQNLNHDAMYWYRQDPGQGLRLIYYSQIVNDFQKGDIAEGYSVSREKKESFPLTVTSAQKNPTAFYLCASSIDLQAYNEQFFGPGTRLTVL.

The chain joins TRBV5-4 to TRBJ2-1; TRBD2 aligns across 10 bases. The junction had 4 bases not matched to a gene; V was cut back by 0 bases and J by 4 bases. Germline V gene sequence: CDR1 SGHNT, CDR2 YYREEE (reference sequence). The CDR3 length is 16 residues. In nucleotides, the CDR3 is TGTGCCAGCAGCTTGGTACTAGCGGGGAATTACAATGAGCAGTTCTTC. Translation gives CASSLVLAGNYNEQFF. Using reference TRBV5-4 and TRBJ2-1 for the parts outside the CDR3, the full variable domain is ETGVTQSPTHLIKTRGQQVTLRCSSQSGHNTVSWYQQALGQGPQFIFQYYREEENGRGNFPPRFSGLQFPNYSSELNVNALELDDSALYLCASSLVLAGNYNEQFFGPGTRLTVL.

This chain links TRBV19 with TRBJ2-5; 9 bases align to TRBD1. The CDR3 is 16 amino acids. Germline values: CDR1 LNHDA, CDR2 SQIVND (reference sequence). V lost 3 bases to trimming and J lost 5 bases; unmatched junction nucleotides: 10. CDR3 loop: CASSIAGTGRRETQYF. CDR3 in DNA: TGTGCCAGTAGTATTGCCGGGACAGGGAGAAGGGAGACCCAGTACTTC.

The chain recombines TRBV5-6 with TRBJ1-4; the match to TRBD1 covers 7 bases. Per the germline V gene, CDR1 is SGHDT and CDR2 is YYEEEE. Trimming at V came to 3 bases and at J to 6 bases, leaving 5 bases not matched to a gene. The CDR3 spans 14 residues. CDR3 protein: CASSSTGRDEKLFF. As DNA, the CDR3 is TGTGCCAGCAGCTCGACAGGGCGGGATGAAAAACTGTTTTTT. The full variable domain, rest sourced from reference TRBV5-6 and TRBJ1-4, is DAGVTQSPTHLIKTRGQQVTLRCSPKSGHDTVSWYQQALGQGPQFIFQYYEEEERQRGNFPDRFSGHQFPNYSSELNVNALLLGDSALYLCASSSTGRDEKLFFGSGTQLSVL.

The chain uses TRBV7-2 and TRBJ2-1; 7 bases are a match to TRBD2. In germline, CDR1 is SGHTA, CDR2 FQGNSA. CDR3 length: 14 residues. Germline trimming cut 5 bases from V and 6 bases from J; bases unmatched to any gene: 7. The CDR3 reads CASSPRVAGNEQFF. CDR3 nucleotides: TGTGCCAGCAGCCCGCGGGTAGCGGGCAATGAGCAGTTCTTC.

The chain combines TRBV7-9 with TRBJ1-6; no reliable D call. Germline CDR1 and CDR2: SEHNR and FQNEAQ (reference sequence). The CDR3 is 15 residues long. V shed 4 bases and J shed 9 bases, with 16 bases lying between them. Written as DNA, the CDR3 is TGTGCCAGCAGCTCCGGAGGCAGGAGAGGTTCACCCCTCCACTTT. As protein: CASSSGGRRGSPLHF.

The rearrangement links TRBV19 to TRBJ1-4; D gene uncertain. V lost 4 bases and J 0 bases, leaving 9 bases between the germline ends. The CDR3 is made up of 15 amino acids. Germline-derived CDR1 and CDR2 are LNHDA and SQIVND (reference sequence). CDR3 in DNA: TGTGCCAGTAGTAACCAGGTCTCAACTAATGAAAAACTGTTTTTT. Residues: CASSNQVSTNEKLFF.

The chain uses TRBV9 and TRBJ2-6; D is unresolved. The CDR3 totals 16 residues. Germline assignment: CDR1 SGDLS and CDR2 YYNGEE. V was clipped by 0 bases and J by 2 bases, with 9 bases between them. The CDR3 reads CASSVATNPGANVLTF. As DNA, the CDR3 is TGTGCCAGCAGCGTAGCTACGAATCCTGGGGCCAACGTCCTGACTTTC.

The chain recombines TRBV12-3 or TRBV12-4 with TRBJ1-2; weak D call: TRBD1 (6 bases). The CDR3 covers 13 residues. Trimming removed 7 bases at V and 2 bases at J, with 11 bases between. In DNA form, the CDR3 reads TGTGCCAGCACCCGACAGGAAAACTATGGCTACACCTTC. This codes for CASTRQENYGYTF.

The V call is TRBV7-9, the J call TRBJ1-4; 11 bases align to TRBD1. V dropped 3 bases and J dropped 5; count of bases not matched to a gene: 8. CDR1 SEHNR and CDR2 FQNEAQ come from the germline V gene (reference sequence). The CDR3 length is 17 residues. CDR3 sequence reads: CASSLGPGTGGNEKLFF. DNA of the CDR3: TGTGCCAGCAGCTTGGGGCCTGGGACAGGGGGAAATGAAAAACTGTTTTTT.